Below are 27 T cell receptor beta chains sequenced from a single sample in a study of blood T cells in healthy people across ages. Together with a sample-barcoded 5' primer, a J-beta primer mix was included in a second PCR lasting roughly 6 to 12 cycles. TCRdb recomputed calls from the 5' RACE reads with MiXCR, one row per CDR3 protein. This table holds about 760,000 distinct CDR3 sequences, roughly three fifths found once. The sample comprised blood. These receptors all come from a man in his forties in good health.

The chain recombines TRBV7-2 with TRBJ1-2; D remains unclear. The V end was cut by 4 bases, the J end by 7 bases, with 7 bases between. The CDR3 is 11 residues long. Germline CDR1 reads SGHTA; CDR2 reads FQGNSA. CDR3 DNA sequence: TGTGCCAGCAGCTCAGTAGTTGGCTACACCTTC. This sequence encodes CASSSVVGYTF.

The chain joins TRBV10-3 to TRBJ2-7, with 7 bases identical to TRBD1. After removal of 2 bases from V and 2 bases from J, the junction contained 6 bases not matched to a gene. The V gene's germline CDR1 is ENHRY and CDR2 SYGVKD. The CDR3 runs 15 residues. The CDR3 loop reads CAISEARGSTYEQYF. For the CDR3, the DNA is TGTGCCATCAGTGAGGCCAGGGGGAGCACCTACGAGCAGTACTTC.

The rearrangement links TRBV7-2 to TRBJ2-1; 12 nucleotides line up with TRBD2. This CDR3 region has 16 residues. Germline V gene data show CDR1 as SGHTA and CDR2 as FQGNSA. V dropped 1 base and J dropped 7; count of bases not matched to a gene: 5. Here the CDR3 DNA reads TGTGCCAGCAGCTTAGTTGCTAGCGGGGGGGCAAATGAGCAGTTCTTC. It specifies CASSLVASGGANEQFF.

V usage is TRBV6-6 and J usage is TRBJ1-4; 9 bases are shared with TRBD1. J was trimmed by 6 bases and V by 1 base; bases with no gene match: 3. CDR1 and CDR2 (germline): MNHNY, SVGAGI (reference sequence). CDR3 length: 15 amino acids. The DNA of the CDR3 is TGTGCCAGCAGTTACTTACAGGGGGCTGATGAAAAACTGTTTTTT. Translating gives CASSYLQGADEKLFF.

The chain links TRBV6-1 to TRBJ1-2; 10 bases fit TRBD1. This CDR3 is 15 amino acids long. Germline CDR1 and CDR2: MNHNS and SASEGT. J lost 4 bases, V lost 4 bases, and 6 bases had no gene match. The CDR3 loop reads CASSVGTGEFYGYTF. The CDR3 DNA sequence: TGTGCCAGCAGTGTTGGGACAGGGGAATTCTATGGCTACACCTTC.

V and J are TRBV10-3 and TRBJ2-2; D ambiguous. CDR3 length equals 13 residues. Trimming stripped 6 bases from V and 6 bases from J, with 11 bases between. From germline, CDR1 is ENHRY and CDR2 SYGVKD. CDR3 sequence: CAISAKFPGELFF. Written as DNA, the CDR3 is TGTGCCATCAGCGCCAAATTTCCCGGGGAGCTGTTTTTT.

J is TRBJ1-2 and V is TRBV27; D is undetermined. The CDR3 is 12 residues long. Germline V gene lookup returns CDR1 MNHEY and CDR2 SMNVEV (reference sequence). With 1 base removed from V and 8 bases from J, the gap between germline ends came to 8 bases. The CDR3 spells CASSLFGQGYTF. CDR3 bases: TGTGCCAGCAGTTTATTCGGTCAGGGCTACACCTTC.

This chain uses TRBV20-1 with TRBJ2-7; the match to TRBD2 covers 9 bases. The J segment lost 0 bases and the V segment lost 3 bases, leaving 12 bases of the junction unmatched. CDR1 DFQATT and CDR2 SNEGSKA come from the germline V gene (reference sequence). This CDR3 comprises 17 residues. The CDR3: CSASLESLLAGSYEQYF. DNA for the CDR3: TGCAGTGCTAGCCTGGAATCCCTACTAGCGGGCTCCTACGAGCAGTACTTC.

This clonotype was counted between two and nine times. This chain links TRBV10-3 with TRBJ1-2, with 9 bases identical to TRBD1. The V gene end was trimmed by 4 bases and the J gene end by 2 bases; junction bases not matched to a gene: 5. This CDR3 has 15 amino acids. Germline CDR1 and CDR2: ENHRY and SYGVKD. For the CDR3, the DNA is TGTGCCATCAGTGGGGGACAGGGCGAGAACTATGGCTACACCTTC. It specifies CAISGGQGENYGYTF.

The chain has TRBV9 and TRBJ2-1; no firm D call. This CDR3 is built from 17 residues. CDR1 and CDR2 (germline): SGDLS, YYNGEE. V was trimmed by 0 bases and J by 7 bases, leaving 20 bases between them. The CDR3 reads CASSVGVGRRLTNEQFF. CDR3 DNA: TGTGCCAGCAGCGTAGGCGTTGGCCGCAGGCTTACTAATGAGCAGTTCTTC.

Comments on this clonotype: One junction end does not reproduce the germline sequence, and a read error may be involved. V is TRBV2 and J is TRBJ2-4, with D perhaps matching TRBD1 (5 bases). The CDR3 runs to 15 residues. The V gene's germline CDR1 is SNHLY and CDR2 FYNNEI. The CDR3 loop is CASADQGGVKTIQYF. The DNA for the CDR3 is TGTGCCAGCGCCGATCAGGGTGGGGTGAAAACCATTCAGTACTTC.

This chain connects TRBV4-3 to TRBJ2-7; no definite D call. V lost 0 bases to trimming and J lost 0 bases, with 9 bases between them. The germline V gene has CDR1 LGHNA and CDR2 YSLEER. The CDR3 has 15 amino acids. DNA of the CDR3: TGCGCCAGCAGCCAAGATTGGGTACTCTCCTACGAGCAGTACTTC. This gives the protein CASSQDWVLSYEQYF.

The chain carries TRBV28 and TRBJ2-7; 8 bases fit TRBD1. The CDR3 has 21 residues. V shed 3 bases, J shed 6 bases, and the junction held 28 bases outside the gene matches. CDR1 is MDHEN and CDR2 is SYDVKM in the germline V gene. The CDR3 loop is CASSLSFWDVNSGGKDGEQYF. The CDR3 nucleotides read TGTGCCAGCAGTTTGAGCTTCTGGGATGTAAACTCAGGGGGCAAGGACGGCGAGCAGTACTTC.

As regards this clonotype: A much more abundant neighbour one base away suggests this may be a read error. The chain couples TRBV12-3 or TRBV12-4 to TRBJ2-1; D is unresolved. This CDR3 region has 12 residues. The CDR3 loop reads CASRRVDNELFF. Written as DNA, the CDR3 is TGTGCCAGCAGAAGGGTTGACAATGAGCTGTTCTTC.

This clonotype was found a few times. The chain links TRBV20-1 to TRBJ1-5, with 8 nucleotides matching TRBD1. The germline V gene has CDR1 DFQATT and CDR2 SNEGSKA (reference sequence). CDR3 size: 17 residues. Losses at the gene ends were 6 bases for V and 4 bases for J; bases not matched to a gene: 17. CDR3 residues: CSAAARQGPGSNQPQHF. The CDR3, as DNA: TGCAGTGCGGCCGCCCGACAGGGGCCCGGTAGTAATCAGCCCCAGCATTTT.

The rearrangement uses TRBV14 and TRBJ2-4, with D perhaps matching TRBD2 (5 bases). Deletions cut 4 bases from V and 7 bases from J, with 11 bases between. The germline V gene encodes CDR1 SGHDN and CDR2 FVKESK. This CDR3 contains 13 residues. CDR3: CASSPSGINIQYF. CDR3 sequence (DNA): TGTGCCAGCAGCCCTTCCGGGATTAACATTCAGTACTTC.

The chain has TRBV6-1 and TRBJ2-5; D might be TRBD1 or TRBD2, each matching 5 bases. The closer fit of TRBJ2-7 to the DNA end suggests the J call may be wrong. This CDR3 spans 12 amino acids. CDR1 is MNHNS, CDR2 SASEGT, per germline. The CDR3 nucleotides read TGTGCCAGCGGGGGACGGAACTACGAGCAGTACTTC. Encoded protein: CASGGRNYEQYF.

J is TRBJ1-6 and V is TRBV5-6; D is uncertain. V gave up 5 bases and J gave up 2 bases, with 11 bases separating them. Germline V gene sequence: CDR1 SGHDT, CDR2 YYEEEE. The CDR3 has 15 residues. The CDR3 loop is CASSFSGTYNSPLHF. DNA of the CDR3: TGTGCCAGCAGTTTTTCGGGGACCTATAATTCACCCCTCCACTTT. Based on the CDR3 plus reference TRBV5-6 and TRBJ1-6, the full variable domain is DAGVTQSPTHLIKTRGQQVTLRCSPKSGHDTVSWYQQALGQGPQFIFQYYEEEERQRGNFPDRFSGHQFPNYSSELNVNALLLGDSALYLCASSFSGTYNSPLHFGNGTRLTVT.

The chain carries TRBV3-1 and TRBJ1-5, with D hard to call. The germline V and J ends were trimmed by 0 bases and 2 bases, with 8 bases remaining between them. Germline V gene sequence: CDR1 LGHDT, CDR2 YNNKEL (reference sequence). The CDR3 runs to 15 residues. The CDR3 region is CASSQDGGRNQPQHF. In DNA, the CDR3 is TGTGCCAGCAGCCAAGATGGCGGCCGCAATCAGCCCCAGCATTTT.

This chain connects TRBV5-1 to TRBJ2-1; D gene unclear. This CDR3 has 14 residues. Trimming shortened V by 5 bases and J by 0 bases, and 9 bases separated the two germline ends. Germline V gene lookup returns CDR1 SGHRS and CDR2 YFSETQ. The CDR3 region is CASRDDFSYNEQFF. Written as DNA, the CDR3 is TGCGCCAGCAGGGATGATTTCTCCTACAATGAGCAGTTCTTC.

The V call is TRBV29-1, the J call TRBJ2-1, with D tentatively TRBD2 (5 bases). Per the germline V gene, CDR1 is SQVTM and CDR2 is ANQGSEA. V dropped 5 bases and J dropped 4 bases, with 9 bases sitting between them. This CDR3 region has 12 residues. The CDR3 nucleotides are TGCAGCGTTATTCGAGGGTACAATGAGCAGTTCTTC. Protein: CSVIRGYNEQFF.

This sequence joins TRBV12-3 or TRBV12-4 and TRBJ1-2; no definite D call. The length of the CDR3 is 14 residues. The V end lost 7 bases, the J end lost 0 bases, and 12 bases lay between the germline ends. The CDR3 DNA reads TGTGCCAGCACCCTTGACACTACTAACTATGGCTACACCTTC. Translated, it gives CASTLDTTNYGYTF.

The rearrangement joins TRBV7-2 to TRBJ1-2; a possible D gene is TRBD1 (5 bases). This CDR3 is built from 12 residues. V lost 6 bases to trimming and J lost 10 bases, with 15 bases between them. Per germline, CDR1 SGHTA and CDR2 FQGNSA. CDR3 amino acids: CASSSGHQFYTF. The DNA of the CDR3 is TGTGCCAGCAGTAGTGGACACCAATTCTACACCTTC.

This clonotype has just a few counts. The V gene is TRBV28, the J gene TRBJ2-1, with TRBD2 matching over 7 bases. This CDR3 contains 16 residues. CDR1 and CDR2 from the germline V gene are MDHEN and SYDVKM. J was trimmed by 1 base and V by 7 bases; bases with no gene match: 10. CDR3 coding DNA: TGTGCCAGCACTGCCCTAGCGGCCGAATCCTACAATGAGCAGTTCTTC. Translating it yields CASTALAAESYNEQFF.

The V gene is TRBV10-3, the J gene TRBJ2-7; 14 positions agree with TRBD2. The CDR3 has 15 amino acids. The ends lost 6 bases at V and 1 base at J; junction bases unmatched: 2. Germline CDR1 is ENHRY and CDR2 is SYGVKD. CDR3 loop: CAIRGLAGVSYEQYF. Here the CDR3 DNA reads TGTGCCATCAGGGGACTAGCGGGAGTTTCCTACGAGCAGTACTTC.

This clonotype appeared a few times. The V and J genes are TRBV7-2 and TRBJ2-7, with D uncertain. This CDR3 spans 14 amino acids. With 1 base removed from V and 2 bases from J, the gap between germline ends came to 9 bases. Germline CDR1 is SGHTA and CDR2 is FQGNSA. The CDR3 is CASSLGTIPYEQYF. CDR3 DNA: TGTGCCAGCAGCTTAGGTACTATCCCCTACGAGCAGTACTTC.

The genes are TRBV4-1 and TRBJ2-1; no clear D gene. The CDR3 is 14 amino acids. Trimming shortened V by 4 bases and J by 7 bases, and 14 bases separated the two germline ends. Germline V gives CDR1 MGHRA, CDR2 YSYEKL. The DNA for the CDR3 is TGCGCCAGCAGCCTCCGGGTTCTGGAAAATGAGCAGTTCTTC. Protein: CASSLRVLENEQFF.